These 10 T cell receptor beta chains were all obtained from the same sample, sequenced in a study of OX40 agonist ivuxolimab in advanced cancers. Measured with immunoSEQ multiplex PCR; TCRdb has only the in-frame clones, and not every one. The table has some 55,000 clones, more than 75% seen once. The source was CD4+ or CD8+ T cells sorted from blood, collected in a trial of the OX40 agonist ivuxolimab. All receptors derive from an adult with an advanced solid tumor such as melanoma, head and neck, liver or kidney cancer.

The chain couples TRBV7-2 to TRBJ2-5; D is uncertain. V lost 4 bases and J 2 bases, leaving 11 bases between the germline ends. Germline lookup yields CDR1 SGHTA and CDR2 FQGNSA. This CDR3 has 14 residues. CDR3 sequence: CASSSGVVQETQYF. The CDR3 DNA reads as TGTGCCAGCAGCTCAGGAGTGGTTCAAGAGACCCAGTACTTC.

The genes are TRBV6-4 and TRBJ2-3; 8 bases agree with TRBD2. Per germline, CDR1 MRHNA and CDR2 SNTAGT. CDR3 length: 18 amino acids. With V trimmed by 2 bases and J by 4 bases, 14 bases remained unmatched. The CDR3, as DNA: TGTGCCAGCAGTGACCACCTCCTCTGGGCGGGAGGAGCAGATACGCAGTATTTT. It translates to CASSDHLLWAGGADTQYF.

In DNA, the CDR3 is TGTGCCAGCAGCGTAGCACTTAACACCGGGGAGCTGTTTTTT. Amino acid sequence: CASSVALNTGELFF. The chain links TRBV9 to TRBJ2-2; D is uncertain. Germline V gene data show CDR1 as SGDLS and CDR2 as YYNGEE. The CDR3 consists of 14 residues. Trimming left V 0 bases short and J 2 bases short, with 5 bases between.

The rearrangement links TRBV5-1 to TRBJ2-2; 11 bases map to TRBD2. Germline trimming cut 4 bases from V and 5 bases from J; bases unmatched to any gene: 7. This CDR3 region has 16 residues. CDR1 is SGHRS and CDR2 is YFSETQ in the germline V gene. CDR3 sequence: CASSPLAGGPTGELFF. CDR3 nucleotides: TGCGCCAGCAGCCCGTTAGCGGGAGGGCCGACCGGGGAGCTGTTTTTT.

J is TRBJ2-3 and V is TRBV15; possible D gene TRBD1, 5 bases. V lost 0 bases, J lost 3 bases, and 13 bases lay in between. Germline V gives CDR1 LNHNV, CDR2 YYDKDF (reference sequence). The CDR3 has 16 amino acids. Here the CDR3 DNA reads TGTGCCACCAGCAGAGATATCTCAGGGTTGACAGATACGCAGTATTTT. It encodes CATSRDISGLTDTQYF. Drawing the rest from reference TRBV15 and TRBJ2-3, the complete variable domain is DAMVIQNPRYQVTQFGKPVTLSCSQTLNHNVMYWYQQKSSQAPKLLFHYYDKDFNNEADTPDNFQSRRPNTSFCFLDIRSPGLGDTAMYLCATSRDISGLTDTQYFGPGTRLTVL.

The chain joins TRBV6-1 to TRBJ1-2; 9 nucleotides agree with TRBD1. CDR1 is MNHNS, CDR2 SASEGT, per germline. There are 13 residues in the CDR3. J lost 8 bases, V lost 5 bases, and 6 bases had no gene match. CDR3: CASSWGTGSGYTF. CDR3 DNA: TGTGCCAGCAGTTGGGGGACAGGGTCCGGCTACACCTTC.

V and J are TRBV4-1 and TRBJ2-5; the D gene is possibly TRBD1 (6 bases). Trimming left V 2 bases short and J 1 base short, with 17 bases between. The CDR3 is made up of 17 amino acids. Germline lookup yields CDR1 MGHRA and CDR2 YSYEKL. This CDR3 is CASSQWFPPGAQETQYF. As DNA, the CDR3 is TGCGCCAGCAGCCAATGGTTCCCTCCAGGGGCCCAAGAGACCCAGTACTTC.

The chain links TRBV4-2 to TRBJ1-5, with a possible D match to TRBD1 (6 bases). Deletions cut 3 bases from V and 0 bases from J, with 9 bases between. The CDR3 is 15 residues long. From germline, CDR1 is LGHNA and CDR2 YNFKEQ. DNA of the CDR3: TGTGCCAGCAGCCAGCCAGGGGTTAGCAATCAGCCCCAGCATTTT. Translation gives CASSQPGVSNQPQHF.

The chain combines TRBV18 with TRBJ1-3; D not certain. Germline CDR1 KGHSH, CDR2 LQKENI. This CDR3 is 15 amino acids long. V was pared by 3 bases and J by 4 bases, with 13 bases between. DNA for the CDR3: TGTGCCAGCTCACCCCGGGAAGAGTGGGGAAACACCATATATTTT. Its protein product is CASSPREEWGNTIYF.

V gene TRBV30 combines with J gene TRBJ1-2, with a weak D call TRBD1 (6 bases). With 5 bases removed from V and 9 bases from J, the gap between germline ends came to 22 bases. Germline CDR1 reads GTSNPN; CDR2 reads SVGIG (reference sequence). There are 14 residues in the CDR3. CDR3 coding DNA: TGTGCCTGGCTTGGAGGGGGGGGCGTCGAGAGCTACACCTTC. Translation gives CAWLGGGGVESYTF. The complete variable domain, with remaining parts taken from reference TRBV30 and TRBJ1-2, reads SQTIHQWPATLVQPVGSPLSLECTVEGTSNPNLYWYRQAAGRGLQLLFYSVGIGQISSEVPQNLSASRPQDRQFILSSKKLLLSDSGFYLCAWLGGGGVESYTFGSGTRLTVV.